This entry lists 26 T cell receptor beta chains sequenced from one sample in a study of blood T cell repertoires in COVID-19. Measured with immunoSEQ multiplex PCR; TCRdb has only the in-frame clones, and not every one. The sample records fewer than 300,000 clones, around 82% being singletons. Source material: peripheral blood. The receptors were sampled from a human donor with COVID-19, enrolled during active disease. The donor label of this sample is uncertain.

This clone came up a few times. The chain employs TRBV2 and TRBJ1-1; possible D gene TRBD1, 5 bases. The CDR3 is 12 residues long. The germline CDR1 and CDR2 sequences are SNHLY and FYNNEI. Trimming removed 1 base at V and 8 bases at J, with 8 bases between. The CDR3 DNA reads TGTGCCAGCAGTGAAGGCAGGGTGGAAGCTTTCTTT. This encodes CASSEGRVEAFF.

This clone occurred once. The genes are TRBV27 and TRBJ1-5; D might be TRBD1 (6 bases). Trimming shortened V by 0 bases and J by 2 bases, and 8 bases separated the two germline ends. Germline CDR1 MNHEY, CDR2 SMNVEV (reference sequence). The CDR3 contains 15 residues. The CDR3: CASSLSRGGNQPQHF. The CDR3 nucleotides are TGTGCCAGCAGTTTATCCAGGGGTGGCAATCAGCCCCAGCATTTT.

V usage is TRBV28 and J usage is TRBJ1-1; D gene ambiguous. CDR1 MDHEN and CDR2 SYDVKM come from the germline V gene. Trimming pared 5 bases from V and 1 base from J, leaving 14 bases between. This CDR3 is 15 amino acids long. The CDR3 DNA sequence: TGTGCCAGCAGTCTTCCCGTTGGGCAGAACACTGAAGCTTTCTTT. Its protein is CASSLPVGQNTEAFF.

There are a few counts of this clone. The chain employs TRBV19 and TRBJ1-5, with TRBD1 identical over 8 bases. J lost 5 bases, V lost 5 bases, and 8 bases had no gene match. Looked up from germline, CDR1 is LNHDA and CDR2 is SQIVND (reference sequence). This CDR3 contains 15 residues. Written as DNA, the CDR3 is TGTGCCAGTAGTCTCACGACAGGGGTTCATCAGCCCCAGCATTTT. Translating gives CASSLTTGVHQPQHF. The full variable domain, its missing parts supplied by reference TRBV19 and TRBJ1-5, is DGGITQSPKYLFRKEGQNVTLSCEQNLNHDAMYWYRQDPGQGLRLIYYSQIVNDFQKGDIAEGYSVSREKKESFPLTVTSAQKNPTAFYLCASSLTTGVHQPQHFGDGTRLSIL.

Remarks on this clone: A junction boundary mismatches the germline segment, possibly from a read error. The chain has TRBV7-7 and TRBJ2-7; 12 nucleotides agree with TRBD1. The CDR3 totals 16 residues. From germline, CDR1 is SSHAT and CDR2 FNYEAQ (reference sequence). The CDR3 bases are TGTGCTAGCAGCTTATCGGGGGGACAGGGGGCTGGGGAGCAGTACTTC. This encodes CASSLSGGQGAGEQYF.

The chain combines TRBV6-6 with TRBJ1-5, with D perhaps matching TRBD1 (6 bases). Deletions cut 2 bases from V and 1 base from J, with 12 bases between. This CDR3 is 16 amino acids long. The germline CDR1 and CDR2 sequences are MNHNY and SVGAGI (reference sequence). The DNA for the CDR3 is TGTGCCAGCAGTTACGTGGGGGCTGGGAGCAATCAGCCCCAGCATTTT. Its protein is CASSYVGAGSNQPQHF.

The rearrangement joins TRBV7-8 to TRBJ1-2; no clear D gene. V was clipped by 5 bases and J by 6 bases, with 16 bases between them. CDR1 is SGHVS, CDR2 FQNEAQ, per germline. The CDR3 loop spans 14 amino acids. The CDR3 nucleotides read TGTGCCAGCAGCCCTAGAATGGATGGTCATGGCTACACCTTC. Translated: CASSPRMDGHGYTF. Filled out from reference TRBV7-8 and TRBJ1-2, the complete variable domain reads GAGVSQSPRYKVAKRGQDVALRCDPISGHVSLFWYQQALGQGPEFLTYFQNEAQLDKSGLPSDRFFAERPEGSVSTLKIQRTQQEDSAVYLCASSPRMDGHGYTFGSGTRLTVV.

The J gene is TRBJ1-1, the V gene TRBV6-5; 7 bases match TRBD1. Germline V lookup: CDR1 MNHEY, CDR2 SVGAGI. The CDR3 length is 14 residues. J was trimmed by 3 bases and V by 10 bases; bases with no gene match: 11. The CDR3 reads CATNARQGYTEAFF. The CDR3 DNA reads as TGTGCCACCAATGCGAGACAGGGTTACACTGAAGCTTTCTTT.

The chain is built from TRBV6-5 and TRBJ1-1; D is unresolved. The length of the CDR3 is 13 residues. Trimming left V 0 bases short and J 5 bases short, with 7 bases between. Germline CDR1 reads MNHEY; CDR2 reads SVGAGI. The CDR3 coding sequence is TGTGCCAGCAGTTACTCTCGGGAGACTGAAGCTTTCTTT. Amino acid sequence: CASSYSRETEAFF.

This clone was recorded only once. The V and J genes are TRBV14 and TRBJ2-1; a weak D match, TRBD1 (5 bases). Germline lookup yields CDR1 SGHDN and CDR2 FVKESK. The V end lost 6 bases, the J end lost 10 bases, and 16 bases lay between the germline ends. This CDR3 comprises 13 residues. CDR3 bases: TGTGCCAGCAGTCTGAACTTCCGGACAGAGCAGTTCTTC. Translated, it gives CASSLNFRTEQFF.

V usage is TRBV7-3 and J usage is TRBJ2-2; 8 positions agree with TRBD1. The V gene's germline CDR1 is SGHTA and CDR2 FQGTGA. The CDR3 has 15 amino acids. V shed 1 base and J 7 bases; nucleotides not matched to a gene: 5. The CDR3 protein is CASSLNPGGHGELFF. CDR3 sequence (DNA): TGTGCCAGCAGCTTAAATCCAGGGGGCCACGGGGAGCTGTTTTTT.

V is TRBV12-3 or TRBV12-4 and J is TRBJ2-5; 8 bases agree with TRBD1. The CDR3 has 13 residues. V lost 6 bases to trimming and J lost 5 bases; unmatched junction nucleotides: 5. CDR3 bases: TGTGCCAGCAGCCTGGACAGGGCGGAGACCCAGTACTTC. Translation gives CASSLDRAETQYF.

This chain joins TRBV19 and TRBJ2-3; TRBD1 matches at 8 bases. Germline V gives CDR1 LNHDA, CDR2 SQIVND (reference sequence). After removal of 3 bases from V and 4 bases from J, the junction contained 6 bases not matched to a gene. This CDR3 has 15 residues. CDR3 in amino acids: CASSISQGASDTQYF. In DNA, the CDR3 is TGTGCCAGTAGTATTTCCCAGGGGGCATCAGATACGCAGTATTTT.

The rearrangement joins TRBV6-1 to TRBJ1-2, with 7 bases identical to TRBD1. V was clipped by 0 bases and J by 4 bases; unmatched bases: 5. CDR1 is MNHNS and CDR2 is SASEGT in the germline V gene. CDR3 length equals 15 residues. The DNA of the CDR3 is TGTGCCAGCAGTGAAGCGGGGACAGCCTCCTATGGCTACACCTTC. It yields the protein CASSEAGTASYGYTF.

The CDR3 DNA sequence: TGTGCCAGCAGTTTATACCAGGGGGTACGGGAGACCCAGTACTTC. Its protein is CASSLYQGVRETQYF. The J gene is TRBJ2-5, the V gene TRBV27; TRBD1 matches 7 bases. Germline V gene lookup returns CDR1 MNHEY and CDR2 SMNVEV (reference sequence). This CDR3 is built from 15 residues. V lost 1 base to trimming and J lost 5 bases; unmatched junction nucleotides: 7.

This clone was counted only a few times. The V gene is TRBV5-4, the J gene TRBJ2-7, with 9 bases aligning to TRBD2. The germline V gene has CDR1 SGHNT and CDR2 YYREEE (reference sequence). The CDR3 totals 15 residues. The V gene end was trimmed by 6 bases and the J gene end by 3 bases; junction bases not matched to a gene: 10. The CDR3 spells CASTQGAGGIYEQYF. The CDR3, as DNA: TGTGCCAGCACCCAAGGGGCGGGAGGGATCTACGAGCAGTACTTC. The full variable domain, with the rest looked up from reference TRBV5-4 and TRBJ2-7, is ETGVTQSPTHLIKTRGQQVTLRCSSQSGHNTVSWYQQALGQGPQFIFQYYREEENGRGNFPPRFSGLQFPNYSSELNVNALELDDSALYLCASTQGAGGIYEQYFGPGTRLTVT.

V gene TRBV2 combines with J gene TRBJ2-6; 9 nucleotides line up with TRBD1. Per germline, CDR1 SNHLY and CDR2 FYNNEI. With V trimmed by 7 bases and J by 2 bases, 6 bases remained unmatched. There are 16 residues in the CDR3. CDR3: CASTNRGLTGANVLTF. The CDR3 DNA follows: TGTGCCAGCACCAACAGGGGGCTCACTGGGGCCAACGTCCTGACTTTC.

The chain is built from TRBV3-1 (or the pseudogene TRBV3-2) and TRBJ2-3; possible D gene TRBD2, 6 bases. Germline V gives CDR1 LGHDT, CDR2 YNNKEL (reference sequence). The CDR3 extends over 17 amino acids. Trimming removed 3 bases from V and 0 bases from J, with 16 bases in between. CDR3: CASSHLHSGTSTDTQYF. The CDR3 region has the DNA TGTGCCAGCAGCCACCTCCATAGCGGTACTAGCACAGATACGCAGTATTTT.

V is TRBV18 and J is TRBJ1-3, with no clear D. Germline lookup yields CDR1 KGHSH and CDR2 LQKENI. Trimming removed 3 bases from V and 2 bases from J, with 8 bases in between. The CDR3 length is 14 residues. In DNA, the CDR3 is TGTGCCAGCTCACCCCCACGGGCTGGAAACACCATATATTTT. Its protein is CASSPPRAGNTIYF.

The chain combines TRBV5-1 with TRBJ2-3; tentative D call: TRBD2 (5 bases). V was clipped by 4 bases and J by 6 bases, with 12 bases between them. This CDR3 is built from 13 residues. The germline V gene has CDR1 SGHRS and CDR2 YFSETQ. In DNA form, the CDR3 reads TGCGCCAGCAGCCCCGGGGTGGGGGATACGCAGTATTTT. Its protein is CASSPGVGDTQYF.

In DNA form, the CDR3 reads TGTGCCAGCAGCCCCCGTGACACTGAAGCTTTCTTT. This sequence encodes CASSPRDTEAFF. The rearrangement joins TRBV7-9 to TRBJ1-1; D is uncertain. The V gene's germline CDR1 is SEHNR and CDR2 FQNEAQ (reference sequence). This CDR3 region has 12 residues. The germline V and J ends were trimmed by 5 bases and 3 bases, with 7 bases remaining between them.

In its sample, this clone was seen once. The CDR3 loop reads CASRDSPLSLYGYTF. Written as DNA, the CDR3 is TGTGCCAGCCGGGACTCCCCCTTGTCCCTCTATGGCTACACCTTC. V is TRBV28 and J is TRBJ1-2; tentative D call: TRBD1 (5 bases). CDR3 length: 15 residues. Germline CDR1 and CDR2: MDHEN and SYDVKM. V lost 8 bases, J lost 4 bases, and 20 bases lay in between.

This clone was seen more than once but under ten times. The V gene is TRBV5-6, the J gene TRBJ2-5; D may be TRBD2 (6 bases). The CDR3 has 15 residues. CDR1 and CDR2 from the germline V gene are SGHDT and YYEEEE. Trimming removed 1 base from V and 0 bases from J, with 10 bases in between. In DNA, the CDR3 is TGTGCCAGCAGCTTGATTAGCGGAAACCAAGAGACCCAGTACTTC. Translated, it gives CASSLISGNQETQYF.

This clone was recorded a few times. This chain joins TRBV30 and TRBJ1-5; 9 bases are a match to TRBD1. Germline-derived CDR1 and CDR2 are GTSNPN and SVGIG (reference sequence). CDR3 length equals 15 residues. The ends lost 5 bases at V and 1 base at J; junction bases unmatched: 6. Here the CDR3 DNA reads TGTGCCTGGTCACAGGGGGCTTACAGCAATCAGCCCCAGCATTTT. Translating it yields CAWSQGAYSNQPQHF.

V and J are TRBV3-1 (or the pseudogene TRBV3-2) and TRBJ2-3; 13 bases map to TRBD2. Germline-derived CDR1 and CDR2 are LGHDT and YNNKEL (reference sequence). Unmatched junction bases numbered 2, after V lost 4 bases and J lost 1 base. The CDR3 has 16 residues. The CDR3 sequence is CASSRGLAGGTDTQYF. CDR3 bases: TGTGCCAGCAGCCGTGGACTAGCGGGAGGCACAGATACGCAGTATTTT.

The CDR3 reads CASSQGTVWTDTQYF. The CDR3 DNA sequence: TGTGCCAGCAGCCAAGGGACAGTCTGGACAGATACGCAGTATTTT. The chain uses TRBV7-2 and TRBJ2-3, with TRBD1 identical over 7 bases. Germline V gene sequence: CDR1 SGHTA, CDR2 FQGNSA. The CDR3 is 15 amino acids. Trimming took 5 bases from V and 3 from J; bases not matched to a gene: 8.